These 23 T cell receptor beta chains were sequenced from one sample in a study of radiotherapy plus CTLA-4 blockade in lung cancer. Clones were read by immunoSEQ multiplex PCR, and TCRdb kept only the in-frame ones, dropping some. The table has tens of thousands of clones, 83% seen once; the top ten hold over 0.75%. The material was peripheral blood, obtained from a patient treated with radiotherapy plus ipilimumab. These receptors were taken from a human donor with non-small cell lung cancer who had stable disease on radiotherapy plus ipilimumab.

The CDR3, as DNA: TGTGCCAGCAGCTTAGCCGGGAGGAGCGGTTACGAGCAGTACTTC. Its translation is CASSLAGRSGYEQYF. This chain links TRBV7-9 with TRBJ2-7, with 7 bases fitting TRBD2. Germline CDR1 SEHNR, CDR2 FQNEAQ (reference sequence). Trimming cost V 0 bases and J 4 bases; bases outside gene matches: 6. The CDR3 has 15 amino acids.

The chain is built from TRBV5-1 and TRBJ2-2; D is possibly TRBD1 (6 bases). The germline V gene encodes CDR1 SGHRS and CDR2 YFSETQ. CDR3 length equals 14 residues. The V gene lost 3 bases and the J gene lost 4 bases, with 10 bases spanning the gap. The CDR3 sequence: CASSSGTTTGELFF. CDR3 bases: TGCGCCAGCAGCTCCGGGACAACCACCGGGGAGCTGTTTTTT.

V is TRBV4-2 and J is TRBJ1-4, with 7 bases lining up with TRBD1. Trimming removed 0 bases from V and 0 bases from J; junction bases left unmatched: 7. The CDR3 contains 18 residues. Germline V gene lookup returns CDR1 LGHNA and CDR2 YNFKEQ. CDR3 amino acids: CASSQEVGQLSTNEKLFF. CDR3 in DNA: TGTGCCAGCAGCCAAGAGGTGGGACAGCTATCAACTAATGAAAAACTGTTTTTT.

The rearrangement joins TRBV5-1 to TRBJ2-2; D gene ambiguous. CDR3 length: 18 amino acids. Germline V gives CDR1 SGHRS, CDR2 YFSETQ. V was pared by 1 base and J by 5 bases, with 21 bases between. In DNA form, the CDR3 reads TGCGCCAGCAGCTTGCGACCCGTAGTGGCTACTCCAACCGGGGAGCTGTTTTTT. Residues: CASSLRPVVATPTGELFF.

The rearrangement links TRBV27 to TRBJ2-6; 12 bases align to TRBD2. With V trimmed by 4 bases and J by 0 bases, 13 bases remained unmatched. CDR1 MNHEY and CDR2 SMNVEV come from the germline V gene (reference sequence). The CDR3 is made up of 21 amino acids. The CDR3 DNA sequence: TGTGCCAGCAGTTCCTACCCTCGGACTAGCGGGACCTTCTCTGGGGCCAACGTCCTGACTTTC. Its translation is CASSSYPRTSGTFSGANVLTF.

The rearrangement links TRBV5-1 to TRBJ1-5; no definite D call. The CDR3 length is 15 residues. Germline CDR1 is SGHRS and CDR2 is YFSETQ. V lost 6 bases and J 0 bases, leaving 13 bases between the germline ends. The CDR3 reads CASKTARASNQPQHF. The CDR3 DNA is TGCGCCAGCAAGACGGCGCGGGCTAGCAATCAGCCCCAGCATTTT. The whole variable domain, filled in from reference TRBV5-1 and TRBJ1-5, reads KAGVTQTPRYLIKTRGQQVTLSCSPISGHRSVSWYQQTPGQGLQFLFEYFSETQRNKGNFPGRFSGRQFSNSRSEMNVSTLELGDSALYLCASKTARASNQPQHFGDGTRLSIL.

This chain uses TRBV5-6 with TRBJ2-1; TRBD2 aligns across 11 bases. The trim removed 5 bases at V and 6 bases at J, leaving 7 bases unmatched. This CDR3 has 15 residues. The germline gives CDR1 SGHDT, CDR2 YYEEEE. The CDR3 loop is CASRSGLAGRNEQFF. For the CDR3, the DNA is TGTGCCAGCAGATCTGGACTAGCGGGCCGCAATGAGCAGTTCTTC.

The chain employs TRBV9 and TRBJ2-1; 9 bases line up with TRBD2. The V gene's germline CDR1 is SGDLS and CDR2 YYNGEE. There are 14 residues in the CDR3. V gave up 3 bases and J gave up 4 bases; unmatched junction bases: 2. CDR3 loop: CASSGGLAYNEQFF. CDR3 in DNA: TGTGCCAGCAGCGGGGGACTAGCTTACAATGAGCAGTTCTTC.

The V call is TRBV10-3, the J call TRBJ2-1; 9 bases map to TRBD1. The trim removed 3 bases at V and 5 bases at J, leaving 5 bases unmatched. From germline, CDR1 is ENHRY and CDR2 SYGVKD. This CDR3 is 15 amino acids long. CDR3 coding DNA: TGTGCCATCAGTGATCGCGGGACAGGGAACAATGAGCAGTTCTTC. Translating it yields CAISDRGTGNNEQFF.

The CDR3 sequence is CASSLEWGSTGELFF. CDR3 sequence (DNA): TGTGCCAGCAGCTTAGAGTGGGGGAGCACCGGGGAGCTGTTTTTT. The V call is TRBV27, the J call TRBJ2-2, with D perhaps given as TRBD1 or TRBD2 (5 bases each). The V end was cut by 6 bases, the J end by 4 bases, with 15 bases between. Per germline, CDR1 MNHEY and CDR2 SMNVEV (reference sequence). This CDR3 has 15 amino acids.

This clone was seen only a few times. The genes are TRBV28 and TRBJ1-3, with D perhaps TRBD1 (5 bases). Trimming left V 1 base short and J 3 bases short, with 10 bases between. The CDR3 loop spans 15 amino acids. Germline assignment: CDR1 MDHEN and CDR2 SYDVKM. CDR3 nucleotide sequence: TGTGCCAGCAGTTTATTTGGGGCTGATGGAAACACCATATATTTT. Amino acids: CASSLFGADGNTIYF.

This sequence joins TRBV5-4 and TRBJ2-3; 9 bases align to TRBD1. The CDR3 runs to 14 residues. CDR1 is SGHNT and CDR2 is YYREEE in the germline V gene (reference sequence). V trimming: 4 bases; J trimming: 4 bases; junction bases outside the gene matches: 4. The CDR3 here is CASSGTGGADTQYF. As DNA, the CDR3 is TGTGCCAGCAGCGGAACAGGGGGCGCAGATACGCAGTATTTT.

The DNA for the CDR3 is TGCGCCAGCAGCTTGGACAGCGCCAAAAACATTCAGTACTTC. Translation: CASSLDSAKNIQYF. The J gene is TRBJ2-4, the V gene TRBV5-1; D is undetermined. Between the trimmed V and J ends, which lost 0 bases and 1 base, there was a span of 5 bases. CDR3 length equals 14 residues. Germline loops: CDR1 SGHRS, CDR2 YFSETQ.

This CDR3 reads CASSLLATGELFF. The DNA of the CDR3 is TGTGCCAGCAGCTTGTTAGCCACCGGGGAGCTGTTTTTT. The chain uses TRBV5-6 and TRBJ2-2; D is unresolved. The CDR3 has 13 residues. Germline CDR1 SGHDT, CDR2 YYEEEE. The V and J ends lost 1 base and 4 bases respectively, with 5 bases between them.

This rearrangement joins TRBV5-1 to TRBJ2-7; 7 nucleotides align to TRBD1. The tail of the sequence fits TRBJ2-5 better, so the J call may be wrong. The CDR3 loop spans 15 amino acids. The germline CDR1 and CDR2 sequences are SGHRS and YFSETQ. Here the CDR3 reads CASSSTRDRKETQYF. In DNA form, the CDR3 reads TGCGCCAGCAGTTCCACCCGGGACAGAAAAGAGACCCAGTACTTC.

CDR3 sequence reads: CASSLGSRGGNEQYF. Here the CDR3 DNA reads TGTGCCAGCAGCTTAGGGTCCAGGGGGGGTAACGAGCAGTACTTC. V gene TRBV5-6 combines with J gene TRBJ2-7, with D perhaps being TRBD1 or TRBD2 (7 bases each). With 2 bases removed from V and 5 bases from J, the gap between germline ends came to 17 bases. The CDR3 consists of 15 residues. The germline gives CDR1 SGHDT, CDR2 YYEEEE.

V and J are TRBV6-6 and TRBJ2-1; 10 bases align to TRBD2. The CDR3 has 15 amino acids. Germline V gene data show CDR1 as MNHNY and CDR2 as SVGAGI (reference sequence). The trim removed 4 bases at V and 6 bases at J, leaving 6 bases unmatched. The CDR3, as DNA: TGTGCCAGCAGTTTGGGAACTAGCGGGGTCAATGAGCAGTTCTTC. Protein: CASSLGTSGVNEQFF.

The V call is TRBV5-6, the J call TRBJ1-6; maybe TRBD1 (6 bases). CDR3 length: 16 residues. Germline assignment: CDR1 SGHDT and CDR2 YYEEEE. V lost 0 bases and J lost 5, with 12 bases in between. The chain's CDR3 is CASSLVSRTDNSPLHF. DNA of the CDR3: TGTGCCAGCAGCTTGGTGTCGAGGACAGATAATTCACCCCTCCACTTT.

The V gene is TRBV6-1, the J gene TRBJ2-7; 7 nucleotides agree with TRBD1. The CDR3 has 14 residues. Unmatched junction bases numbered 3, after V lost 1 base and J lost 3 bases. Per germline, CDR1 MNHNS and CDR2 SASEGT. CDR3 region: CASSEGGQIYEQYF. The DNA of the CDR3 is TGTGCCAGCAGTGAAGGGGGACAGATCTACGAGCAGTACTTC.

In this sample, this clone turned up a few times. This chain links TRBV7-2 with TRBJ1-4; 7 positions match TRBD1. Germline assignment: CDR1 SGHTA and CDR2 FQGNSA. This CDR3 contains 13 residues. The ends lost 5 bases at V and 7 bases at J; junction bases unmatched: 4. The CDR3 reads CASSTRDSEKLFF. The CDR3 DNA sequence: TGTGCCAGCAGCACCCGGGACAGTGAAAAACTGTTTTTT.

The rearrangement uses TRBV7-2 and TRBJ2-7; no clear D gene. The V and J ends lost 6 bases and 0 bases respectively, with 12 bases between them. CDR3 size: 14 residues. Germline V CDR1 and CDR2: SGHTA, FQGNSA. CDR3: CASSRTSLSYEQYF. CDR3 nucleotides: TGTGCCAGCAGTCGAACGTCCCTCTCCTACGAGCAGTACTTC.

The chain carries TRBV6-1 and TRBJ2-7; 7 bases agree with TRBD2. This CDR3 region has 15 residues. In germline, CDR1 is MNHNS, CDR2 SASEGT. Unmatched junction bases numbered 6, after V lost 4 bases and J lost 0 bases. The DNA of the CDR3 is TGTGCCAGCAGTGCGCCTTGGGACTACTCCTACGAGCAGTACTTC. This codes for CASSAPWDYSYEQYF.

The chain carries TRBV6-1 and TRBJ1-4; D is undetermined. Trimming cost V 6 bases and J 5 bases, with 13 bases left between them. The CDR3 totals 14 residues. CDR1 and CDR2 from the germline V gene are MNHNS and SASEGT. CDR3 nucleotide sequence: TGTGCCAGCAGGAAGAGGGTAGTGAATGAAAAACTGTTTTTT. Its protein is CASRKRVVNEKLFF.